Each of the 27 T cell receptor beta chains below was sequenced from the same sample in a study of a mutant IDH1 vaccine in newly diagnosed glioma. Libraries were prepared by immunoSEQ multiplex PCR; TCRdb keeps only in-frame clonotypes and omits some of them. The sample holds roughly 30,000 clones, roughly 80% seen once. The time point here: week 23, last vaccination. Each vaccine dose was 300 ug of mutant IDH1 20-mer peptide, with topical imiquimod. These receptors lack a known antigen. Sequenced material: PBMCs, taken from a glioma patient whose treatment included an IDH1 peptide vaccine. Source of these receptors: a woman under 40 with glioma.

The CDR3 protein is CASLETGGITGELFF. CDR3 nucleotides: TGCGCCAGCCTCGAGACAGGGGGGATCACCGGGGAGCTGTTTTTT. The chain recombines TRBV5-1 with TRBJ2-2; TRBD1 matches at 9 bases. The CDR3 is made up of 15 amino acids. Losses at the gene ends were 7 bases for V and 4 bases for J; bases not matched to a gene: 8. Germline assignment: CDR1 SGHRS and CDR2 YFSETQ.

This CDR3 is CASSLRSQGRGTEAFF. The DNA for the CDR3 is TGTGCCAGCAGCTTGAGGTCCCAGGGGCGCGGCACTGAAGCTTTCTTT. V gene TRBV5-6 combines with J gene TRBJ1-1; D perhaps matches TRBD1 (6 bases). Germline CDR1 reads SGHDT; CDR2 reads YYEEEE. The CDR3 has 16 amino acids. Trimming took 1 base from V and 4 from J, leaving 17 bases between them.

The rearrangement uses TRBV18 and TRBJ2-5; weak D call: TRBD2 (5 bases). The CDR3 consists of 13 residues. Looked up from germline, CDR1 is KGHSH and CDR2 is LQKENI. Trimming took 3 bases from V and 5 from J, leaving 10 bases between them. In DNA form, the CDR3 reads TGTGCCAGCTCACCTGAGGGTTGGGAGACCCAGTACTTC. This gives the protein CASSPEGWETQYF.

This clone has a handful of counts. This chain uses TRBV2 with TRBJ2-7, with TRBD2 matching over 8 bases. From germline, CDR1 is SNHLY and CDR2 FYNNEI. The junction had 6 bases not matched to a gene; V was cut back by 2 bases and J by 3 bases. This CDR3 comprises 15 residues. The CDR3 spells CASSESGGGLYEQYF. The DNA for the CDR3 is TGTGCCAGCAGTGAATCGGGGGGGGGCCTCTACGAGCAGTACTTC.

The chain carries TRBV4-1 and TRBJ1-1; D is possibly TRBD1 (6 bases). Germline assignment: CDR1 MGHRA and CDR2 YSYEKL. The CDR3 spans 13 residues. Trimming removed 4 bases at V and 4 bases at J, with 10 bases between. This CDR3 reads CASSLGQFTEAFF. CDR3 bases: TGCGCCAGCAGCCTCGGACAGTTCACTGAAGCTTTCTTT.

By share, this clone ranks as medium-sized. The chain combines TRBV4-1 with TRBJ1-1, with D tentatively TRBD1 (5 bases). The CDR3 loop spans 15 amino acids. Between the trimmed V and J ends, which lost 0 bases and 3 bases, there was a span of 11 bases. Germline loops: CDR1 MGHRA, CDR2 YSYEKL. CDR3 DNA: TGCGCCAGCAGCCAAGAAGGGGCAGCTTACACTGAAGCTTTCTTT. It encodes CASSQEGAAYTEAFF.

This chain joins TRBV29-1 and TRBJ2-7, with TRBD2 identical over 8 bases. This CDR3 region has 15 residues. Germline values: CDR1 SQVTM, CDR2 ANQGSEA. Trimming removed 7 bases from V and 3 bases from J; junction bases left unmatched: 14. The CDR3 protein is CSALTERGPVYEQYF. DNA of the CDR3: TGCAGCGCCCTCACGGAGCGGGGGCCAGTCTACGAGCAGTACTTC.

In DNA form, the CDR3 reads TGTGCCAGCAGTGTAAACCCTTTGGGAAACACCATATATTTT. It encodes CASSVNPLGNTIYF. The chain carries TRBV2 and TRBJ1-3; D is ambiguous. V was trimmed by 4 bases and J by 4 bases, leaving 11 bases between them. The germline V gene encodes CDR1 SNHLY and CDR2 FYNNEI. The CDR3 sequence is 14 residues long.

The chain carries TRBV6-5 and TRBJ2-5; a weak D match, TRBD2 (6 bases). CDR1 is MNHEY, CDR2 SVGAGI, per germline. The CDR3 totals 14 residues. Deletions cut 6 bases from V and 5 bases from J, with 16 bases between. CDR3: CASSPEEGMETQYF. The CDR3, as DNA: TGTGCCAGCAGCCCCGAGGAGGGTATGGAGACCCAGTACTTC.

This clone is classed as medium-sized. The chain carries TRBV30 and TRBJ2-5; D is uncertain. Germline-derived CDR1 and CDR2 are GTSNPN and SVGIG (reference sequence). V lost 0 bases to trimming and J lost 7 bases, with 18 bases between them. This CDR3 is 15 amino acids long. The CDR3 DNA follows: TGTGCCTGGAGTGTATCTTGGCAGAACCGTGGGACCCAGTACTTC. Translation: CAWSVSWQNRGTQYF.

The chain carries TRBV7-2 and TRBJ1-5, with D hard to call. This CDR3 comprises 13 residues. V lost 3 bases to trimming and J lost 7 bases, with 10 bases between them. CDR1 and CDR2 (germline): SGHTA, FQGNSA. CDR3 protein: CASSFRDKQPQHF. The CDR3 DNA reads TGTGCCAGCAGCTTTCGAGATAAGCAGCCCCAGCATTTT. The variable domain in full, with the rest retrieved from reference TRBV7-2 and TRBJ1-5, is GAGVSQSPSNKVTEKGKDVELRCDPISGHTALYWYRQSLGQGLEFLIYFQGNSAPDKSGLPSDRFSAERTGGSVSTLTIQRTQQEDSAVYLCASSFRDKQPQHFGDGTRLSIL.

In its sample, this clone is medium-sized. CDR3 DNA sequence: TGTGCCAGCAGTCCCGCGATAGCGGGGGTGGGAGATACGCAGTATTTT. It yields the protein CASSPAIAGVGDTQYF. J is TRBJ2-3 and V is TRBV25-1; TRBD2 agrees at 9 bases. CDR1 MGHDK and CDR2 SYGVNS come from the germline V gene. Trimming cost V 5 bases and J 5 bases; bases outside gene matches: 11. The CDR3 runs to 16 residues.

This clone has just one count. The chain has TRBV25-1 and TRBJ1-2; a weak D match, TRBD1 (6 bases). V was trimmed by 6 bases and J by 6 bases, leaving 20 bases between them. This CDR3 is 15 amino acids long. Germline V gene lookup returns CDR1 MGHDK and CDR2 SYGVNS. In DNA, the CDR3 is TGTGCCAGCAGCCAAAGAGTGGGACACCTACATGGCTACACCTTC. It specifies CASSQRVGHLHGYTF.

The rearrangement uses TRBV7-6 and TRBJ2-2; D might be TRBD2 (5 bases). This CDR3 spans 13 amino acids. CDR1 is SGHVS and CDR2 is FNYEAQ in the germline V gene. With 5 bases removed from V and 6 bases from J, the gap between germline ends came to 10 bases. The DNA for the CDR3 is TGTGCCAGCAGCCCGGACGGGGCCGGGGAGCTGTTTTTT. This codes for CASSPDGAGELFF.

The chain is built from TRBV15 and TRBJ1-5, with TRBD1 identical over 11 bases. The CDR3 totals 13 residues. CDR1 is LNHNV, CDR2 YYDKDF, per germline (reference sequence). After removal of 8 bases from V and 5 bases from J, the junction contained 2 bases not matched to a gene. DNA of the CDR3: TGTGCCACCGGGACAGGGGGAGATCAGCCCCAGCATTTT. This sequence encodes CATGTGGDQPQHF.

This chain uses TRBV19 with TRBJ1-1; TRBD1 is a possible D gene (5 bases). CDR3 length: 15 amino acids. The ends were cut back, 6 bases at V and 3 bases at J, with 17 bases in the middle. Germline V gene data show CDR1 as LNHDA and CDR2 as SQIVND (reference sequence). The CDR3 region has the DNA TGTGCCAGTAGCTGGGCCGCAGGGTGGGACACTGAAGCTTTCTTT. Encoded protein: CASSWAAGWDTEAFF.

J is TRBJ2-3 and V is TRBV7-2, with TRBD1 as a possible D gene (5 bases). V gave up 5 bases and J gave up 7 bases, with 13 bases separating them. Germline V gives CDR1 SGHTA, CDR2 FQGNSA. The CDR3 is 13 amino acids. The CDR3 here is CASSQMTEYTQYF. The CDR3 bases are TGTGCCAGCAGCCAGATGACAGAGTATACGCAGTATTTT.

The rearrangement joins TRBV2 to TRBJ1-2; 8 nucleotides match TRBD1. With V trimmed by 6 bases and J by 1 base, 4 bases remained unmatched. Per germline, CDR1 SNHLY and CDR2 FYNNEI. This CDR3 contains 14 residues. CDR3 sequence (DNA): TGTGCCAGCAGAACAGGGGGAGGTAACTATGGCTACACCTTC. Its protein is CASRTGGGNYGYTF.

This chain joins TRBV29-1 and TRBJ1-2, with 7 bases identical to TRBD1. The CDR3 is 12 amino acids. The germline V gene encodes CDR1 SQVTM and CDR2 ANQGSEA. Trimming cost V 4 bases and J 4 bases; bases outside gene matches: 3. CDR3 in amino acids: CSVVSGGYGYTF. As DNA, the CDR3 is TGCAGCGTTGTGTCAGGGGGCTATGGCTACACCTTC.

The rearrangement links TRBV21-1 to TRBJ1-2. TRBV21-1 is a pseudogene locus. This CDR3 is built from 13 residues. Here the CDR3 DNA reads TGTGCCAGCACTTCCGGTCCCTCGGCTGGCTACACCTTC. Its translation: CASTSGPSAGYTF.

This chain connects TRBV6-1 to TRBJ1-2; D remains unclear. The germline V gene encodes CDR1 MNHNS and CDR2 SASEGT. This CDR3 has 12 amino acids. Between the trimmed V and J ends, which lost 6 bases and 4 bases, there was a span of 9 bases. CDR3 sequence reads: CASSHIPYGYTF. The CDR3 nucleotides read TGTGCCAGCAGCCACATCCCCTATGGCTACACCTTC.

The gene calls are TRBV29-1 and TRBJ1-1; D ambiguous. In germline, CDR1 is SQVTM, CDR2 ANQGSEA. The V and J ends lost 5 bases and 0 bases respectively, with 10 bases between them. This CDR3 contains 13 residues. CDR3 residues: CSVISSMNTEAFF. The CDR3 DNA sequence: TGCAGCGTTATTTCCAGTATGAACACTGAAGCTTTCTTT. Filled out from reference TRBV29-1 and TRBJ1-1, the complete variable domain reads SAVISQKPSRDICQRGTSLTIQCQVDSQVTMMFWYRQQPGQSLTLIATANQGSEATYESGFVIDKFPISRPNLTFSTLTVSNMSPEDSSIYLCSVISSMNTEAFFGQGTRLTVV.

This clone ranks as large (0.1 to 1%). J is TRBJ2-5 and V is TRBV6-5; 7 bases are shared with TRBD2. This CDR3 has 15 amino acids. Germline values: CDR1 MNHEY, CDR2 SVGAGI. V lost 2 bases to trimming and J lost 2 bases; unmatched junction nucleotides: 5. The chain's CDR3 is CASSYGGGRQETQYF. CDR3 bases: TGTGCCAGCAGTTACGGCGGGGGTCGGCAAGAGACCCAGTACTTC.

The gene calls are TRBV7-3 and TRBJ2-5; 8 positions match TRBD1. Trimming removed 2 bases from V and 5 bases from J; junction bases left unmatched: 7. This CDR3 comprises 15 residues. From germline, CDR1 is SGHTA and CDR2 FQGTGA. In nucleotides, the CDR3 is TGTGCCAGCAGCTTATGGCCAGGGGGCAGGGAGACCCAGTACTTC. This sequence encodes CASSLWPGGRETQYF.

The chain carries TRBV27 and TRBJ1-5, with TRBD1 matching over 9 bases. The CDR3 is 15 residues long. From germline, CDR1 is MNHEY and CDR2 SMNVEV (reference sequence). V lost 7 bases to trimming and J lost 6 bases; unmatched junction nucleotides: 10. DNA of the CDR3: TGTGCCAGCATCCAGCGGGACAGGGCACGTCAGCCCCAGCATTTT. Translation: CASIQRDRARQPQHF.

The V and J genes are TRBV10-3 and TRBJ1-1; TRBD1 aligns across 8 bases. The V gene's germline CDR1 is ENHRY and CDR2 SYGVKD. The CDR3 covers 14 residues. The trim removed 8 bases at V and 2 bases at J, leaving 7 bases unmatched. The CDR3 bases are TGTGCCATCGGGTCGACAGGGGTAAACACTGAAGCTTTCTTT. This codes for CAIGSTGVNTEAFF.

Of note for this clone: One end of the junction is discordant with germline, which a read error may explain. The V gene is TRBV6-1, the J gene TRBJ2-5; D uncertain. CDR1 and CDR2 from the germline V gene are MNHNS and SASEGT. The CDR3 spans 12 residues. For the CDR3, the DNA is TGTGCCAGCAACGACCTAAAAGAGGCCCAGTACTTC. It yields the protein CASNDLKEAQYF.